Listed here are 23 T cell receptor beta chains from one sample, sequenced in a study of blood T cell repertoires in COVID-19. The assay was immunoSEQ multiplex PCR, and TCRdb's table has in-frame clones only and misses some. The sample carries more than 400,000 clones, 75% to 90% recorded once. The sequenced sample consisted of peripheral blood. The receptors derive from a human donor in a cohort sampled during active COVID-19.

This chain connects TRBV24-1 to TRBJ2-5, with 8 positions matching TRBD1. The germline V gene encodes CDR1 KGHDR and CDR2 SFDVKD. This CDR3 has 17 residues. With V trimmed by 4 bases and J by 3 bases, 12 bases remained unmatched. In nucleotides, the CDR3 is TGTGCCACCAGTGACCCCACCGACAGGGGATTCGAAGAGACCCAGTACTTC. This sequence encodes CATSDPTDRGFEETQYF.

J is TRBJ1-3 and V is TRBV29-1; maybe TRBD1 (6 bases). This CDR3 spans 15 amino acids. Between the trimmed V and J ends, which lost 2 bases and 0 bases, there was a span of 11 bases. Germline assignment: CDR1 SQVTM and CDR2 ANQGSEA. CDR3 sequence reads: CSVEPDRSSGNTIYF. The CDR3 nucleotides read TGCAGCGTTGAACCCGACAGGAGCTCTGGAAACACCATATATTTT.

The chain employs TRBV24-1 and TRBJ2-2; D might be TRBD1 (5 bases). This CDR3 is built from 15 residues. Germline CDR1 and CDR2: KGHDR and SFDVKD. Deletions cut 5 bases from V and 4 bases from J, with 13 bases between. The CDR3 sequence: CATSGSKGPTGELFF. CDR3 sequence (DNA): TGTGCCACCAGTGGAAGTAAGGGGCCCACCGGGGAGCTGTTTTTT.

This clone occurred once. The chain employs TRBV3-1 (or the pseudogene TRBV3-2) and TRBJ1-3, with 7 bases aligning to TRBD1. The CDR3 sequence is 16 residues long. The V and J ends lost 0 bases and 0 bases, in that order; junction bases with no gene match: 2. CDR1 is LGHDT, CDR2 YNNKEL, per germline (reference sequence). CDR3 amino acids: CASSQEGQSSGNTIYF. The CDR3 DNA sequence: TGTGCCAGCAGCCAAGAGGGACAGAGCTCTGGAAACACCATATATTTT.

The CDR3, as DNA: TGCGCCAGCAGCTTGGGAACTAGCGGGAGACATGAGCAGTTCTTC. The encoded protein is CASSLGTSGRHEQFF. The chain has TRBV5-1 and TRBJ2-1; 11 nucleotides match TRBD2. CDR1 is SGHRS, CDR2 YFSETQ, per germline. J was trimmed by 8 bases and V by 0 bases; bases with no gene match: 4. The CDR3 sequence is 15 residues long. Based on the CDR3 plus reference TRBV5-1 and TRBJ2-1, the full variable domain is KAGVTQTPRYLIKTRGQQVTLSCSPISGHRSVSWYQQTPGQGLQFLFEYFSETQRNKGNFPGRFSGRQFSNSRSEMNVSTLELGDSALYLCASSLGTSGRHEQFFGPGTRLTVL.

V gene TRBV6-5 combines with J gene TRBJ2-1, with D maybe TRBD2 (7 bases). This CDR3 is built from 14 residues. V lost 7 bases, J lost 10 bases, and 20 bases lay in between. Germline V gene sequence: CDR1 MNHEY, CDR2 SVGAGI. CDR3 nucleotide sequence: TGTGCCAGCATGGAAGGGGGGGTAAAAGGAGAGCAGTTCTTC. Protein: CASMEGGVKGEQFF.

The chain employs TRBV2 and TRBJ1-5; D is possibly TRBD1 (6 bases). The length of the CDR3 is 15 residues. The germline V gene encodes CDR1 SNHLY and CDR2 FYNNEI. The V end lost 4 bases, the J end lost 4 bases, and 14 bases lay between the germline ends. The CDR3 reads CASSASLRGNQPQHF. The CDR3 region has the DNA TGTGCCAGCAGTGCTTCCCTTAGGGGGAATCAGCCCCAGCATTTT.

This clone was seen many times. The chain links TRBV11-3 to TRBJ2-4; 8 bases line up with TRBD1. V was clipped by 1 base and J by 5 bases; unmatched bases: 1. Germline loops: CDR1 SGHNT, CDR2 YENEEA. The CDR3 runs to 14 residues. The CDR3 region is CASSLGGQENIQYF. In DNA, the CDR3 is TGTGCCAGCAGCTTAGGGGGACAGGAAAACATTCAGTACTTC.

This clone was counted a few times. Its ends do not fully match the called genes, so a read error is possible. This chain joins TRBV7-7 and TRBJ2-1; 14 nucleotides line up with TRBD2. Germline V gives CDR1 SSHAT, CDR2 FNYEAQ (reference sequence). This CDR3 is 16 amino acids long. The CDR3 DNA reads as TGTGCTAGCAGCCCGACGGGACTAGCGGGAGTCTATGAGCAGTTCTTC. Translating gives CASSPTGLAGVYEQFF.

The chain combines TRBV3-1 (or the pseudogene TRBV3-2) with TRBJ2-7; TRBD2 aligns across 7 bases. The junction had 7 bases not matched to a gene; V was cut back by 4 bases and J by 4 bases. Germline assignment: CDR1 LGHDT and CDR2 YNNKEL (reference sequence). This CDR3 region has 14 residues. The CDR3 reads CASSLEGGPYEQYF. As DNA, the CDR3 is TGTGCCAGCAGCCTAGAGGGAGGGCCGTACGAGCAGTACTTC.

The CDR3 is CASSPSGTSGNYEQYF. Written as DNA, the CDR3 is TGCGCCAGCAGTCCTTCGGGGACTAGCGGAAACTACGAGCAGTACTTC. The rearrangement joins TRBV4-1 to TRBJ2-7; the match to TRBD2 covers 11 bases. The CDR3 has 16 amino acids. Trimming removed 6 bases from V and 3 bases from J; junction bases left unmatched: 10. The germline gives CDR1 MGHRA, CDR2 YSYEKL.

The chain has TRBV2 and TRBJ2-7, with 8 nucleotides matching TRBD1. The CDR3 consists of 16 residues. CDR1 is SNHLY and CDR2 is FYNNEI in the germline V gene. Trimming took 7 bases from V and 0 from J; bases not matched to a gene: 11. The CDR3 here is CASKEQLTGASYEQYF. The DNA of the CDR3 is TGTGCCAGCAAAGAACAACTGACAGGGGCCTCCTACGAGCAGTACTTC.

This clone was observed a handful of times. The rearrangement links TRBV28 to TRBJ2-2, with 9 positions matching TRBD1. The CDR3 totals 16 residues. Germline values: CDR1 MDHEN, CDR2 SYDVKM. J lost 2 bases, V lost 4 bases, and 5 bases had no gene match. This chain's CDR3 is CASSSRDRANTGELFF. The CDR3 DNA is TGTGCCAGCAGTTCCCGGGACAGGGCTAACACCGGGGAGCTGTTTTTT.

V and J are TRBV5-1 and TRBJ2-1; 12 positions match TRBD2. The CDR3 has 15 residues. Germline assignment: CDR1 SGHRS and CDR2 YFSETQ. J gave up 8 bases and V 0 bases, and 3 bases lay outside the gene matches. CDR3 residues: CASSLDGLAGYEQFF. Written as DNA, the CDR3 is TGCGCCAGCAGCTTGGATGGACTAGCGGGATATGAGCAGTTCTTC.

This sequence joins TRBV12-3 or TRBV12-4 and TRBJ1-1; TRBD1 aligns across 8 bases. This CDR3 is 13 amino acids long. Germline trimming cut 5 bases from V and 7 bases from J; bases unmatched to any gene: 6. The CDR3: CASSADRESEAFF. CDR3 coding DNA: TGTGCCAGCAGTGCGGACAGGGAAAGTGAAGCTTTCTTT.

Concerning this clone itself: Sequence at one end of the junction differs from germline and may be a read error. This chain links TRBV5-1 with TRBJ1-1; D is unresolved. CDR1 is SGHRS and CDR2 is YFSETQ in the germline V gene. The CDR3 is 15 amino acids. The CDR3 nucleotides read TGCGCCAGCAGCTTGGGGGCCCCAGTGAATACTGAAGCTTTCTTT. Translation: CASSLGAPVNTEAFF.

The chain employs TRBV3-1 (or the pseudogene TRBV3-2) and TRBJ2-6; D gene unclear. Germline V gene data show CDR1 as LGHDT and CDR2 as YNNKEL (reference sequence). This CDR3 has 13 amino acids. Trimming took off 4 bases at V and 8 bases at J, with 9 bases between the two ends. The CDR3 nucleotides are TGTGCCAGCAGCCTCTCGTGGCCCAACGTCCTGACTTTC. Translated: CASSLSWPNVLTF.

The chain carries TRBV4-1 and TRBJ2-7; 7 nucleotides line up with TRBD1. The germline CDR1 and CDR2 sequences are MGHRA and YSYEKL. The CDR3 loop spans 14 amino acids. With V trimmed by 5 bases and J by 0 bases, 4 bases remained unmatched. The CDR3 sequence is CASSTRDSSYEQYF. In DNA form, the CDR3 reads TGCGCCAGCAGCACCCGGGACAGCTCCTACGAGCAGTACTTC.

The chain carries TRBV6-5 and TRBJ1-6, with D possibly being TRBD1 (5 bases). The germline gives CDR1 MNHEY, CDR2 SVGAGI. V was trimmed by 1 base and J by 7 bases, leaving 11 bases between them. The CDR3 loop spans 15 amino acids. As DNA, the CDR3 is TGTGCCAGCAGTTACTATTCGGGGGAAAATTCACCCCTCCACTTT. Encoded protein: CASSYYSGENSPLHF.

The chain recombines TRBV28 with TRBJ2-7, with a tentative D call TRBD2 (6 bases). The germline gives CDR1 MDHEN, CDR2 SYDVKM. Trimming shortened V by 2 bases and J by 3 bases, and 8 bases separated the two germline ends. CDR3 size: 13 residues. Written as DNA, the CDR3 is TGTGCCAGCAGTTTAGGAGGGAACTACGAGCAGTACTTC. Translated: CASSLGGNYEQYF.

V and J are TRBV28 and TRBJ1-1, with 9 bases identical to TRBD1. V lost 7 bases and J lost 4; bases outside the gene matches: 19. The germline gives CDR1 MDHEN, CDR2 SYDVKM. The CDR3 spans 18 residues. The CDR3 DNA reads TGTGCCAGCACCCCGGAGGGGACAGGGAGGAACTCGGGCACTGAAGCTTTCTTT. It specifies CASTPEGTGRNSGTEAFF.

The chain employs TRBV5-6 and TRBJ2-7, with D possibly TRBD2 on 5 matching bases. Germline values: CDR1 SGHDT, CDR2 YYEEEE. V was shortened by 2 bases and J by 2 bases, with 17 bases between the two germline ends. This CDR3 is 16 amino acids long. The CDR3, as DNA: TGTGCCAGCAGCTTCCAAAAGACGGGAACTCCCTACGAGCAGTACTTC. This encodes CASSFQKTGTPYEQYF.

The CDR3 loop reads CASSQGRTSGPGEDTQYF. The DNA for the CDR3 is TGTGCCAGCAGCCAAGGCCGGACTAGCGGGCCCGGGGAAGATACGCAGTATTTT. The V gene is TRBV3-1 (or the pseudogene TRBV3-2), the J gene TRBJ2-3; 11 positions agree with TRBD2. The junction had 11 bases not matched to a gene; V was cut back by 1 base and J by 5 bases. The germline gives CDR1 LGHDT, CDR2 YNNKEL (reference sequence). The CDR3 covers 18 residues.